The 13 T cell receptor beta chains presented below share a single source sample, sequenced in a study of shared clonotypes between healthy human individuals. The data were produced by immunoSEQ multiplex PCR, yet TCRdb's version contains in-frame clones alone and is incomplete. This sample has 2 million to 2.5 million clones, with around 96% found just once. Terminally differentiated effector memory CD45RA+ cells were left out of the naive CD8 fraction, which was CD45RO-negative and positively selected for CCR7. Sequencing input: naive CD8+ T cells sorted from blood. The origin of the receptors is a man in his late teens or twenties in good health.

The chain couples TRBV28 to TRBJ2-7; D perhaps matches TRBD2 (5 bases). The germline gives CDR1 MDHEN, CDR2 SYDVKM. V dropped 4 bases and J dropped 4 bases, with 14 bases sitting between them. The CDR3 runs to 14 residues. CDR3 sequence: CASSSLGGPYEQYF. The CDR3 nucleotides are TGTGCCAGCAGTTCATTAGGAGGCCCGTACGAGCAGTACTTC.

In regard to this clone: Different DNA sequences within this sample yield the same CDR3. The V call is TRBV27, the J call TRBJ2-1; TRBD2 is a possible D gene (6 bases). V shed 2 bases and J shed 7 bases, with 6 bases lying between them. CDR3 length: 12 residues. Germline V lookup: CDR1 MNHEY, CDR2 SMNVEV (reference sequence). CDR3 sequence reads: CASSLAGNEQFF. The CDR3 nucleotides read TGTGCCAGCAGTTTAGCGGGGAATGAGCAGTTCTTC.

The J gene is TRBJ2-7, the V gene TRBV7-2; 12 positions agree with TRBD2. CDR1 and CDR2 from the germline V gene are SGHTA and FQGNSA. This CDR3 comprises 15 residues. V lost 5 bases and J lost 3; bases outside the gene matches: 5. The CDR3 loop is CASSLWTSGIYEQYF. The CDR3 DNA reads TGTGCCAGCAGCCTTTGGACTAGCGGGATCTACGAGCAGTACTTC.

The chain recombines TRBV10-3 with TRBJ2-7; 9 positions agree with TRBD1. Germline V CDR1 and CDR2: ENHRY, SYGVKD. The CDR3 is 14 amino acids. The ends lost 7 bases at V and 5 bases at J; junction bases unmatched: 9. The CDR3: CAITGTGNRDEQYF. CDR3 DNA: TGTGCCATCACCGGGACAGGGAATAGGGACGAGCAGTACTTC.

The CDR3: CASSLSLEGADIQYF. DNA of the CDR3: TGTGCCAGCAGCTTAAGCCTGGAGGGGGCGGACATTCAGTACTTC. This sequence joins TRBV13 and TRBJ2-4; D possibly corresponds to TRBD1 (7 bases). This CDR3 spans 15 amino acids. Between the trimmed V and J ends, which lost 2 bases and 8 bases, there was a span of 16 bases. Germline-derived CDR1 and CDR2 are PRHDT and FYEKMQ (reference sequence).

Written as DNA, the CDR3 is TGTGCTACCGAAAGGAGCGGGAGCTACAATGAGCAGTTCTTC. Its protein is CATERSGSYNEQFF. The gene calls are TRBV12-5 and TRBJ2-1; 8 bases fit TRBD2. Losses at the gene ends were 10 bases for V and 3 bases for J; bases not matched to a gene: 8. The germline CDR1 and CDR2 sequences are LGHNT and FRNRAP. This CDR3 is built from 14 residues.

This clone has a single count. At the DNA level, this CDR3 is encoded by other sequences in the same sample as well. CDR3: CASSIYGGSSYEQYF. As DNA, the CDR3 is TGTGCCAGTAGTATATACGGCGGCAGCTCCTACGAGCAGTACTTC. The V gene is TRBV19, the J gene TRBJ2-7; D ambiguous. CDR1 LNHDA and CDR2 SQIVND come from the germline V gene (reference sequence). This CDR3 is 15 amino acids long. Trimming pared 2 bases from V and 0 bases from J, leaving 11 bases between.

This clone was recorded only once. This sequence joins TRBV7-9 and TRBJ2-7; D uncertain. V was trimmed by 5 bases and J by 4 bases, leaving 12 bases between them. Germline CDR1 SEHNR, CDR2 FQNEAQ (reference sequence). The CDR3 runs to 13 residues. The CDR3 bases are TGTGCCAGCAGCCCGATAGGCAGTTACGAGCAGTACTTC. It translates to CASSPIGSYEQYF.

The chain recombines TRBV11-2 with TRBJ2-1; 8 bases are shared with TRBD2. J was trimmed by 0 bases and V by 2 bases; bases with no gene match: 6. This CDR3 contains 17 residues. Germline V gene sequence: CDR1 SGHAT, CDR2 FQNNGV. For the CDR3, the DNA is TGTGCCAGCAGCTTAATCCGGGGGACTAGCTCCTACAATGAGCAGTTCTTC. It codes for CASSLIRGTSSYNEQFF.

The rearrangement uses TRBV27 and TRBJ1-1; TRBD1 agrees at 7 bases. Trimming cost V 4 bases and J 1 base; bases outside gene matches: 3. Looked up from germline, CDR1 is MNHEY and CDR2 is SMNVEV (reference sequence). CDR3 size: 14 residues. DNA for the CDR3: TGTGCCAGCAGTTACCGGACAGGGAACACTGAAGCTTTCTTT. This sequence encodes CASSYRTGNTEAFF.

This rearrangement joins TRBV27 to TRBJ2-1; possible D gene TRBD2, 7 bases. The CDR3 extends over 16 amino acids. Germline V gives CDR1 MNHEY, CDR2 SMNVEV (reference sequence). V was clipped by 4 bases and J by 5 bases, with 18 bases between them. This CDR3 reads CASSSRGGALNNEQFF. CDR3 nucleotides: TGTGCCAGCAGTTCCCGTGGGGGGGCGCTTAACAATGAGCAGTTCTTC.

The genes are TRBV6-1 and TRBJ2-1; 7 bases match TRBD1. The V gene's germline CDR1 is MNHNS and CDR2 SASEGT. This CDR3 region has 11 residues. The V gene end was trimmed by 8 bases and the J gene end by 10 bases; junction bases not matched to a gene: 5. CDR3 bases: TGTGCCAGCCCGACAGGGTTGGAGCAGTTCTTC. Its protein is CASPTGLEQFF.

The chain employs TRBV15 and TRBJ2-7, with no clear D. With 0 bases removed from V and 0 bases from J, the gap between germline ends came to 9 bases. CDR1 and CDR2 (germline): LNHNV, YYDKDF (reference sequence). CDR3 size: 15 residues. The DNA for the CDR3 is TGTGCCACCAGCAGAGATTTTTCCCGCTCCTACGAGCAGTACTTC. It codes for CATSRDFSRSYEQYF.